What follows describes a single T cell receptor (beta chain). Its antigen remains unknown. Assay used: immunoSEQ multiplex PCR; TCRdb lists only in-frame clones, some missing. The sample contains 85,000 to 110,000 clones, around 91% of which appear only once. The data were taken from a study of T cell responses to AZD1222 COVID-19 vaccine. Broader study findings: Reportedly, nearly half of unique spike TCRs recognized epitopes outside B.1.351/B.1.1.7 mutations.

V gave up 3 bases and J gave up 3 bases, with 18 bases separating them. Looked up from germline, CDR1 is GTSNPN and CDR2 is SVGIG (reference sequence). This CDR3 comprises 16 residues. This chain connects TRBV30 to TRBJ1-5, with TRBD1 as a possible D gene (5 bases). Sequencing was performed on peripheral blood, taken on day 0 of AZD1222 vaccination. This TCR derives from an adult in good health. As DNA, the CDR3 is TGTGCCTGGAGCCAACCGGGACTGATCCTCAATCAGCCCCAGCATTTT. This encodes CAWSQPGLILNQPQHF.